The T cell receptor beta chain under discussion was sequenced for a study of blood T cells in healthy people across ages. A second PCR of 7 to 11 cycles used a sample-barcoded 5' primer and a J-beta primer mix. Individual samples furnished no less than 3 million CDR3-containing paired-end reads apiece. TCRdb used MiXCR to reprocess the 5' RACE reads, holding one entry per CDR3 protein. The table shows roughly 700,000 distinct CDR3 sequences, with about 52% occurring only once. Study conclusions and caveats: Conclusively comparing naive with antigen-experienced cells was impossible with unsorted PBMCs.

With regard to this clonotype: Antigen specificity is unknown.

Germline assignment: CDR1 SGHKS and CDR2 YYEKEE (reference sequence). CDR3 length: 14 residues. With 5 bases removed from V and 5 bases from J, the gap between germline ends came to 16 bases. Isolation of PBMCs gave at least 6.5 million cells per sample. Source material: blood. This chain joins TRBV5-5 and TRBJ1-2, with D unclear. The receptor was isolated from a woman aged 55-69 years in good health. This chain's CDR3 is CASSDLEARYGYTF. As DNA, the CDR3 is TGTGCCAGCAGTGACTTGGAGGCCCGTTATGGCTACACCTTC.